The text below deals with one T cell receptor beta chain. Other nucleotide sequences from this sample produce the same CDR3. This sample stems from a study of shared clonotypes between healthy human individuals. The overall study: Every donor yielded three CD4 naive, three CD4 memory, two CD8 naive and one CD8 memory plate.

Terminally differentiated effector memory CD45RA+ cells were left out of the naive CD8 fraction, which was CD45RO-negative and positively selected for CCR7. Germline V gene sequence: CDR1 MNHEY, CDR2 SVGAGI. Trimming left V 2 bases short and J 8 bases short, with 12 bases between. The length of the CDR3 is 13 residues. Measured with immunoSEQ multiplex PCR; TCRdb has only the in-frame clones, and not every one. The sample contains roughly 2 million clones, roughly 95% of which appear only once. V is TRBV6-5 and J is TRBJ1-2; D ambiguous. The sequence was collected from a man aged 18 to 29 in good health. The material sequenced was naive CD8+ T cells sorted from blood. The CDR3 loop reads CASSYAEGPGYTF. The DNA of the CDR3 is TGTGCCAGCAGTTACGCTGAAGGTCCCGGCTACACCTTC.